This T cell receptor beta chain was sequenced for a study of control samples from healthy donors and cancer patients. The data were produced by immunoSEQ multiplex PCR, yet TCRdb's version contains in-frame clones alone and is incomplete. The table includes 150,000 to 200,000 clones, approximately 92% detected once. The V gene lost 2 bases and the J gene lost 0 bases, with 11 bases spanning the gap. The germline CDR1 and CDR2 sequences are SGHAT and FQDESV (reference sequence). The CDR3 has 15 residues. The sequencing input was blood. The chain uses TRBV11-1 and TRBJ2-7, with D maybe TRBD1 (5 bases). This receptor was taken from a young man in good health. Here the CDR3 reads CASSLNQRGSYEQYF. The CDR3 nucleotides are TGTGCCAGCAGCTTAAACCAAAGGGGCTCCTACGAGCAGTACTTC.